Listed below are T cell receptor beta chains from one sample, sequenced in a study of T cell responses to AZD1222 COVID-19 vaccine. Sequencing used immunoSEQ multiplex PCR; TCRdb keeps in-frame clones, though not all of them. Altogether nearly 110,000 clones are present, roughly 85% being singletons, with the ten largest covering around 5%. The sample here was peripheral blood, taken 28 days after the second AZD1222 dose. These receptors originate from an adult who received the AZD1222 COVID-19 vaccine. CDR3s include the opening cysteine and the closing phenylalanine or tryptophan. The D gene is left open where the match is weak. Clone size, where shown, is once, few, many, or a class for clones that have expanded.

abundance	v_gene	j_gene	d_gene	CDR3nt	CDR3aa
few	TRBV7-9	TRBJ1-5	-	TGTGCCAGCAGCTTCCATGCGGAGAATCAGCCCCAGCATTTT	CASSFHAENQPQHF
-	TRBV27	TRBJ1-2	TRBD1	TGTGCCAGCAGTAGGGGACAGGGGGATGGCTACACCTTC	CASSRGQGDGYTF
-	TRBV5-4	TRBJ1-2	TRBD1	TGTGCCAGCAGCCCGGGACAGGGGGCCGGTCCTGCTAGAGGCTACACCTTC	CASSPGQGAGPARGYTF
-	TRBV4-3	TRBJ1-1	TRBD1	TGCGCCAGCAGCTATGACAGGGAAGGTTGGGCTTTCTTT	CASSYDREGWAFF
-	TRBV18	TRBJ2-3	-	TGTGCCAGCTCACCACCTCAGCGGGGCACAGATACGCAGTATTTT	CASSPPQRGTDTQYF
-	TRBV2	TRBJ1-2	-	TGTGCCAGCACGGGGGGCGAGCTCTATGGCTACACCTTC	CASTGGELYGYTF
-	TRBV28	TRBJ1-1	-	TGTGCCAGCAGCACCCTAGGGACAAAGAACACTGAAGCTTTCTTT	CASSTLGTKNTEAFF
-	TRBV2	TRBJ2-5	-	TGTGCCAGCAGTGTACAAGAGACCCAGTACTTC	CASSVQETQYF
few	TRBV3-1/TRBV3-2	TRBJ1-6	-	TGTGCCAGCAGCCTCCTAAGGGATGGGTCACCCCTCCACTTT	CASSLLRDGSPLHF
-	TRBV4-1	TRBJ1-4	TRBD1	TGCGCCAGCAGCCACTCAACTACAGGGGTGCGTGAAAAACTGTTTTTT	CASSHSTTGVREKLFF
-	TRBV5-8	TRBJ2-7	-	TGTGCCAGCAGTCGTCAGCACGAGCAGTACTTC	CASSRQHEQYF
-	TRBV7-9	TRBJ2-2	-	TGTGCCAGCTATAGGGGAATCGGGGAGCTGTTTTTT	CASYRGIGELFF
-	TRBV6-5	TRBJ1-1	TRBD1	TGTGCCAGCAGTCCGGACAGGTCGAACACTGAAGCTTTCTTT	CASSPDRSNTEAFF
-	TRBV12-3/TRBV12-4	TRBJ1-5	TRBD1	TGTGCCAGCAATAGACAGGGGAATCAGCCCCAGCATTTT	CASNRQGNQPQHF
-	TRBV19	TRBJ1-5	TRBD1	TGTGCCAGTACTCCCGAGGGGGCAGCTATCAATCAGCCCCAGCATTTT	CASTPEGAAINQPQHF